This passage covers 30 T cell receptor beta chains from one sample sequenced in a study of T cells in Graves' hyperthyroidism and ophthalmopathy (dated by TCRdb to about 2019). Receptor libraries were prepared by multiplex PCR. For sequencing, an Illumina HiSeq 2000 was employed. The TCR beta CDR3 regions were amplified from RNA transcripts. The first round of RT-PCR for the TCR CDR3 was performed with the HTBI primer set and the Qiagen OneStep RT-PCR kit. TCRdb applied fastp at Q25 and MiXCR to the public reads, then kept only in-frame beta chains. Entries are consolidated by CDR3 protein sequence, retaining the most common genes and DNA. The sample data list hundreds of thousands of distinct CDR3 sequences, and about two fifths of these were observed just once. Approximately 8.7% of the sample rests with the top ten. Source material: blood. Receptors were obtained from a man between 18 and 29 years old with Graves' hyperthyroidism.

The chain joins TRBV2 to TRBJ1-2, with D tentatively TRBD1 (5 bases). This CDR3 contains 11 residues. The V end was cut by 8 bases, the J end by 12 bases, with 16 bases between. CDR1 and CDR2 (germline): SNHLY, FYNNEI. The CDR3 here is CASGAGNGHTF. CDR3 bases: TGTGCCAGCGGGGCAGGGAACGGCCACACCTTC. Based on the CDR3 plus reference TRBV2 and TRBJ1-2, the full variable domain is EPEVTQTPSHQVTQMGQEVILRCVPISNHLYFYWYRQILGQKVEFLVSFYNNEISEKSEIFDDQFSVERPDGSNFTLKIRSTKLEDSAMYFCASGAGNGHTFGSGTRLTVV.

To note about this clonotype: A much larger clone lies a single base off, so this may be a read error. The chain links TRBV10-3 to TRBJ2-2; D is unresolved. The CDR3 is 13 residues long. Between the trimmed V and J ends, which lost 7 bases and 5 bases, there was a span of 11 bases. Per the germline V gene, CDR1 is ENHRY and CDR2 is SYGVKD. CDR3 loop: CAIIGLETGELFF. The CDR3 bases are TGTGCCATCATAGGCCTAGAAACCGGGGAGCTGTTTTTT.

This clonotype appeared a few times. CDR3 loop: CASRFRPRSSYEQYF. CDR3 nucleotide sequence: TGTGCCAGCAGATTCAGACCCAGGAGCTCCTACGAGCAGTACTTC. This chain uses TRBV28 with TRBJ2-7; D ambiguous. The CDR3 contains 15 residues. Germline V gene lookup returns CDR1 MDHEN and CDR2 SYDVKM. V was cut by 6 bases and J by 0 bases, with 15 bases left in between.

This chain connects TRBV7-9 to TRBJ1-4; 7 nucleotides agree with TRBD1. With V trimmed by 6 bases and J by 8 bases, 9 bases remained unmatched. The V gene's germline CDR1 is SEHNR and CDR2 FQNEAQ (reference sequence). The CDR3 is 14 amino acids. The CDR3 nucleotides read TGTGCCAGCAGTGCGGACAGGTTTGGGGAAAAACTGTTTTTT. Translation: CASSADRFGEKLFF.

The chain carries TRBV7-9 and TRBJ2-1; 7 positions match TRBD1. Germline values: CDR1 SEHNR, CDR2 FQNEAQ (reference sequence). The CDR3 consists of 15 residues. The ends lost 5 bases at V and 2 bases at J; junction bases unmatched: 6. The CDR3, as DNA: TGTGCCAGCAGCCTTGGACAGGCTCCCTACAATGAGCAGTTCTTC. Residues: CASSLGQAPYNEQFF.

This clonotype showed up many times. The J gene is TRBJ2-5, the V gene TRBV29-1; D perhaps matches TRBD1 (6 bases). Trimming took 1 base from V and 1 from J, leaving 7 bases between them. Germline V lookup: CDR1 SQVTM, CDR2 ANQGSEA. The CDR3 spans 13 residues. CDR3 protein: CSVEGDTQETQYF. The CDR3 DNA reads TGCAGCGTTGAAGGGGACACCCAAGAGACCCAGTACTTC.

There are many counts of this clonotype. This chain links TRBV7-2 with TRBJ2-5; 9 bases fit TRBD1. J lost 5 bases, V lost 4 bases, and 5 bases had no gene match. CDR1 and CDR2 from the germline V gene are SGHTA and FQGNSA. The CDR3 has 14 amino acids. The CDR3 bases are TGTGCCAGCAGCTCAAGGACAGGGGCGGAGACCCAGTACTTC. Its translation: CASSSRTGAETQYF.

Here the CDR3 DNA reads TGCAGTGCCAAAATAGAAGGGAGCAACGGGGAGAATTCACCCCTCCACTTT. Translation gives CSAKIEGSNGENSPLHF. This sequence joins TRBV20-1 and TRBJ1-6; D gene uncertain. CDR1 is DFQATT and CDR2 is SNEGSKA in the germline V gene (reference sequence). This CDR3 spans 17 amino acids. V shed 6 bases and J shed 7 bases, with 25 bases lying between them.

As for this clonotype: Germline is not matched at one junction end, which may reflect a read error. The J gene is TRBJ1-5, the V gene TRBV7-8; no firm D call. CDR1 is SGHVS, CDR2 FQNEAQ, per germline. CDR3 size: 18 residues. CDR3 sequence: CASSQDLAGVYSNQPQHF. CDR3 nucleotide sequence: TGCGCCAGCAGCCAAGATCTGGCCGGAGTTTATAGCAATCAGCCCCAGCATTTT. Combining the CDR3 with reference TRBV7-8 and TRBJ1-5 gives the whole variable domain GAGVSQSPRYKVAKRGQDVALRCDPISGHVSLFWYQQALGQGPEFLTYFQNEAQLDKSGLPSDRFFAERPEGSVSTLKIQRTQQEDSAVYLCASSQDLAGVYSNQPQHFGDGTRLSIL.

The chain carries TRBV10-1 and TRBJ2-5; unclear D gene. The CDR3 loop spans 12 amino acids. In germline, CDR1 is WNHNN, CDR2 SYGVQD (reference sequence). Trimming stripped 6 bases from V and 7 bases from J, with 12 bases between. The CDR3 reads CASRAFQRTQYF. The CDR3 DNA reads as TGCGCCAGCAGGGCCTTCCAACGGACCCAGTACTTC.

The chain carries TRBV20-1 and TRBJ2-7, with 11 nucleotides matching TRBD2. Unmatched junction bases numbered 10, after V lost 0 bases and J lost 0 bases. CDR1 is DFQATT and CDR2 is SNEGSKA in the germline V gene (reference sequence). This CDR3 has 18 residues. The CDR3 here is CSARDHNSGRVSSYEQYF. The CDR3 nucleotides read TGCAGTGCTAGAGATCATAATAGCGGGAGGGTGAGCTCCTACGAGCAGTACTTC.

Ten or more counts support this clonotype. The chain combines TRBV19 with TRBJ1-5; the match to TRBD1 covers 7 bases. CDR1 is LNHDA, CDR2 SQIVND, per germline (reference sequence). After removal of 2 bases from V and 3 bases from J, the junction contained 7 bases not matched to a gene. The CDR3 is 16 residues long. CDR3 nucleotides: TGTGCCAGTAGTATACGAGGGGGCTCCACCAATCAGCCCCAGCATTTT. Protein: CASSIRGGSTNQPQHF.

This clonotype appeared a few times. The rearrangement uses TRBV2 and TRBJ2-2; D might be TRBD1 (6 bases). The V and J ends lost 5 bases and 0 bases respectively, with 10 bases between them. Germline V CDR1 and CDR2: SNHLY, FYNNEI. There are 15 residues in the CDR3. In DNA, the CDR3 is TGTGCCAGCAGTCGTGGGACATCGAACACCGGGGAGCTGTTTTTT. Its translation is CASSRGTSNTGELFF.

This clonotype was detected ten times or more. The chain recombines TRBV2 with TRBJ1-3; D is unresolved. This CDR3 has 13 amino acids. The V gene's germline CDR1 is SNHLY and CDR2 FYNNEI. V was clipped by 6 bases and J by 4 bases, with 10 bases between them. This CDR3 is CASSTDQGNTIYF. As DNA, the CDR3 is TGTGCCAGCAGCACGGACCAAGGAAACACCATATATTTT.

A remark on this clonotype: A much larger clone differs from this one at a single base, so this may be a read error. The CDR3 bases are TGTGCCAGCGGGGCCGGGACAGGCCCTCCTAACTATGGCTACACCTTC. Protein sequence: CASGAGTGPPNYGYTF. This sequence joins TRBV2 and TRBJ1-2; 8 bases map to TRBD1. Germline CDR1 is SNHLY and CDR2 is FYNNEI. With 8 bases clipped from V and 0 bases from J, the junction kept 11 bases outside the gene matches. CDR3 length: 16 amino acids.

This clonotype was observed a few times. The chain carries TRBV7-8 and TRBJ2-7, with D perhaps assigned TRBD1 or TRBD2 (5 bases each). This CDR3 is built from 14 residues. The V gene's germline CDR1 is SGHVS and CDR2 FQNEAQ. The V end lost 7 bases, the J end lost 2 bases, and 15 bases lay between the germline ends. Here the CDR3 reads CASTIESGPYEQYF. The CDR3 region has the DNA TGTGCCAGCACCATTGAGTCGGGGCCCTACGAGCAGTACTTC.

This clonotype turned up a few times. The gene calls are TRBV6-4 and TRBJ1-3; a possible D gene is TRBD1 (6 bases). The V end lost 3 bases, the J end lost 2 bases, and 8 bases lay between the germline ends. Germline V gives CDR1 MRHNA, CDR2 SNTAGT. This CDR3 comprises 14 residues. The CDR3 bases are TGTGCCAGCAGTGATCGGGACACTGGAAACACCATATATTTT. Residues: CASSDRDTGNTIYF.

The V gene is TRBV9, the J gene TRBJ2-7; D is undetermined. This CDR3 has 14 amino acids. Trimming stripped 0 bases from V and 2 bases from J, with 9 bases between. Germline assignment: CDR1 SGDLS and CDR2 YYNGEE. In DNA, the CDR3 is TGTGCCAGCAGCGTAGACTCTCTCACCTACGAGCAGTACTTC. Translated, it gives CASSVDSLTYEQYF.

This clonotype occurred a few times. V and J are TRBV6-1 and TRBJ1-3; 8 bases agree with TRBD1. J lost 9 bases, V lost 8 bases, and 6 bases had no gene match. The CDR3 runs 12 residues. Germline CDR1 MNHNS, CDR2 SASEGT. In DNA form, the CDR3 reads TGTGCCAGCGGGGACAGGTTGGCCACCATATATTTT. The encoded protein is CASGDRLATIYF.

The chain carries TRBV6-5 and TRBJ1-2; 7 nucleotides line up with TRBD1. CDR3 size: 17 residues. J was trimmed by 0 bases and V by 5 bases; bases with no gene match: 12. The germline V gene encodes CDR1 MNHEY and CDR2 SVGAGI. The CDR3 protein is CASSGFDREKANYGYTF. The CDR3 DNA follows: TGTGCCAGCAGTGGCTTCGACAGGGAGAAGGCTAACTATGGCTACACCTTC.

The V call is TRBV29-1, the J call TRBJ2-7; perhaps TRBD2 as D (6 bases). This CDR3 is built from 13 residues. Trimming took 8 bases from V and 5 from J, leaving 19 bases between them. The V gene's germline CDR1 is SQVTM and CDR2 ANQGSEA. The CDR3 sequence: CSLLGRWGDEQYF. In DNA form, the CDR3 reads TGCAGCTTACTGGGTCGTTGGGGGGACGAGCAGTACTTC.

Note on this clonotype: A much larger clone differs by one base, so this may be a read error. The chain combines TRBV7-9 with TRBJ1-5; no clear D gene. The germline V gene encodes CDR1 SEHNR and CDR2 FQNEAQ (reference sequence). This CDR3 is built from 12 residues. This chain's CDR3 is CANSSENQPQHF. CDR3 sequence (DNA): TGTGCCAACAGCTCCGAAAATCAGCCCCAGCATTTT.

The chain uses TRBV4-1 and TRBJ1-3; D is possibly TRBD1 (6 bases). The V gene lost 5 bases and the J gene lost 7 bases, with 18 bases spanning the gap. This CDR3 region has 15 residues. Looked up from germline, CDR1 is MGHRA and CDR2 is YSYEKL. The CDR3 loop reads CASSSPRGMPNTIYF. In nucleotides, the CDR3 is TGCGCCAGCAGCTCTCCCAGGGGAATGCCGAACACCATATATTTT.

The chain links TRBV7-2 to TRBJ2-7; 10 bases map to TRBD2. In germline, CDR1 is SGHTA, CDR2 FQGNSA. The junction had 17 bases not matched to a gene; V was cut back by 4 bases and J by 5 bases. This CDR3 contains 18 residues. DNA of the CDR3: TGTGCCAGCAGCTCCACCGGGTTTCCGGAGCGGGAGGGAGACGAGCAGTACTTC. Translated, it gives CASSSTGFPEREGDEQYF. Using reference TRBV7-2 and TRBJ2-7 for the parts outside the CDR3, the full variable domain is GAGVSQSPSNKVTEKGKDVELRCDPISGHTALYWYRQSLGQGLEFLIYFQGNSAPDKSGLPSDRFSAERTGGSVSTLTIQRTQQEDSAVYLCASSSTGFPEREGDEQYFGPGTRLTVT.

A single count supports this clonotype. The CDR3 bases are TGTGCCACCTCTCTACGATCATGGTACGGCACAGATACGCAGTATTTT. It specifies CATSLRSWYGTDTQYF. The chain recombines TRBV15 with TRBJ2-3; D gene unclear. This CDR3 is built from 16 residues. Germline loops: CDR1 LNHNV, CDR2 YYDKDF (reference sequence). Trimming cost V 8 bases and J 1 base, with 19 bases left between them.

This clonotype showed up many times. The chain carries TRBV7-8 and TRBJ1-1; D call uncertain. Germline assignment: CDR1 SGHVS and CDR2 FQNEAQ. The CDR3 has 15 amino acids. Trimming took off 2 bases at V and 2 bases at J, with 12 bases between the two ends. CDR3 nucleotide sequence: TGTGCCAGCAGCTTAATGGGCGCACGAAACACTGAAGCTTTCTTT. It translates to CASSLMGARNTEAFF. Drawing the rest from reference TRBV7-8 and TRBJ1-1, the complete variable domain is GAGVSQSPRYKVAKRGQDVALRCDPISGHVSLFWYQQALGQGPEFLTYFQNEAQLDKSGLPSDRFFAERPEGSVSTLKIQRTQQEDSAVYLCASSLMGARNTEAFFGQGTRLTVV.

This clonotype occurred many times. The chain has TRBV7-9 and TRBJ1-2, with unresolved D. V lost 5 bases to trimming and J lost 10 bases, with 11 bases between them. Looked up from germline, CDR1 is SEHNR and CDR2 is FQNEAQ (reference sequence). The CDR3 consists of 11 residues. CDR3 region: CASSGLVDYTF. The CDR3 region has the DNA TGTGCCAGCAGCGGCCTGGTGGACTACACCTTC.

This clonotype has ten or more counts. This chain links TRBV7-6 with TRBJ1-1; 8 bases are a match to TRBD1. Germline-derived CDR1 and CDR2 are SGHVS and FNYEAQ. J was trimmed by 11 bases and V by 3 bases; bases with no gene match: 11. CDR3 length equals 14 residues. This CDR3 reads CASSLGEGQGKAFF. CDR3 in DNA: TGTGCCAGCAGCTTGGGAGAAGGACAGGGTAAGGCTTTCTTT. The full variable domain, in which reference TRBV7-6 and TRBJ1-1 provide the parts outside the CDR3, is GAGVSQSPRYKVTKRGQDVALRCDPISGHVSLYWYRQALGQGPEFLTYFNYEAQQDKSGLPNDRFSAERPEGSISTLTIQRTEQRDSAMYRCASSLGEGQGKAFFGQGTRLTVV.

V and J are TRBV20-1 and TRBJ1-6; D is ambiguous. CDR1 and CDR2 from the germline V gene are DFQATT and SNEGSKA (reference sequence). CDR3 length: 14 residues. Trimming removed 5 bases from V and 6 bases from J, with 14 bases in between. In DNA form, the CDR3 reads TGCAGTGCTGTGCTTACTGCCGGTAATTCACCCCTCCACTTT. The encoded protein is CSAVLTAGNSPLHF.

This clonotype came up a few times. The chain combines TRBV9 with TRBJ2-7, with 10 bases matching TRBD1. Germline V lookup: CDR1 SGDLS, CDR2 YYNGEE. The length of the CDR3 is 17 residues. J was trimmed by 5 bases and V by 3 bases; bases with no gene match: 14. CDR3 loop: CASSAGAGTGVSHEQYF. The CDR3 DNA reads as TGTGCCAGCAGCGCCGGGGCCGGGACAGGGGTTTCCCACGAGCAGTACTTC.